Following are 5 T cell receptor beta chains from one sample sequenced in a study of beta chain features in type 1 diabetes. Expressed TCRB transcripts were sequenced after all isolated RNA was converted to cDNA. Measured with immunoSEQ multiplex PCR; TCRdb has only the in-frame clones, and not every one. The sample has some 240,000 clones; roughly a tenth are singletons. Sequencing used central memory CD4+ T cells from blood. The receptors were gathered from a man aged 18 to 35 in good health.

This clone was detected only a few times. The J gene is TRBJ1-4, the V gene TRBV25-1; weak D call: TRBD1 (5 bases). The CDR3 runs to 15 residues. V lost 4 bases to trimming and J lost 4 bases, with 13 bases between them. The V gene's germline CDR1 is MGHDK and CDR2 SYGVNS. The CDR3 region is CASSAPGRSNEKLFF. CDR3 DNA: TGTGCCAGCAGTGCCCCGGGACGGAGTAATGAAAAACTGTTTTTT.

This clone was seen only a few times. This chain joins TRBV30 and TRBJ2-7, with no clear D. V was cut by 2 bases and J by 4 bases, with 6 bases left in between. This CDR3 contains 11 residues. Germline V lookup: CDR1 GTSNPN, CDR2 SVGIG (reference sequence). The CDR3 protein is CAWSNQYEQYF. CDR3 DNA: TGTGCCTGGAGTAATCAATACGAGCAGTACTTC.

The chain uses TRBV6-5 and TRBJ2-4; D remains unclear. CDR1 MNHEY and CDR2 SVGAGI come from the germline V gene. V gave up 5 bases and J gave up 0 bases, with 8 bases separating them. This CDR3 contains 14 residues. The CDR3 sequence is CASSQALAKNIQYF. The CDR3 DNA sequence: TGTGCCAGCAGTCAGGCCTTAGCCAAAAACATTCAGTACTTC.

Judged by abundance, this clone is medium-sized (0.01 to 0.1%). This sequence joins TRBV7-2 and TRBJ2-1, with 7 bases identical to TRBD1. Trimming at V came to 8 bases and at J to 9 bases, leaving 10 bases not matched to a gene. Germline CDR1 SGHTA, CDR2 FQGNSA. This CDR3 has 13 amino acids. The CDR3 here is CASGRTGNGEQFF. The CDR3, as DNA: TGTGCCAGCGGCCGGACAGGAAACGGTGAGCAGTTCTTC.

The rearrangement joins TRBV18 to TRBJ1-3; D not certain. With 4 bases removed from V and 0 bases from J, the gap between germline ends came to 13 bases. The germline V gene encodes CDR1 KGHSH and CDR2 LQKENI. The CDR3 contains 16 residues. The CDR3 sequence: CASSQIQQTSGNTIYF. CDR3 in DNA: TGTGCCAGCTCACAGATACAGCAGACCTCTGGAAACACCATATATTTT.